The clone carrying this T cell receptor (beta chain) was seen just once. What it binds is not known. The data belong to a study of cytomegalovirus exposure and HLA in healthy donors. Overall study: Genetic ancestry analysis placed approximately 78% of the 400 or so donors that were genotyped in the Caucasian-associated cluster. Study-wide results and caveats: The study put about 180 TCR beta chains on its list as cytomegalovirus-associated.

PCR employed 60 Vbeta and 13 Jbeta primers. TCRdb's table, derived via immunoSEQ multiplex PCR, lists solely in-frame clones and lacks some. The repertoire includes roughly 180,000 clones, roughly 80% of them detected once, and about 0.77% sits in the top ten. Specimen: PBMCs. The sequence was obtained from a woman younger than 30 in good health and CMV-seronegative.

CDR3 sequence (DNA): TGTGCCAGCAGCGTGGAGGACAGACCCTACGAGCAGTACTTC. This codes for CASSVEDRPYEQYF. V is TRBV9 and J is TRBJ2-7, with D maybe TRBD1 (6 bases). The V end lost 2 bases, the J end lost 2 bases, and 11 bases lay between the germline ends. The CDR3 runs to 14 residues. CDR1 is SGDLS and CDR2 is YYNGEE in the germline V gene.